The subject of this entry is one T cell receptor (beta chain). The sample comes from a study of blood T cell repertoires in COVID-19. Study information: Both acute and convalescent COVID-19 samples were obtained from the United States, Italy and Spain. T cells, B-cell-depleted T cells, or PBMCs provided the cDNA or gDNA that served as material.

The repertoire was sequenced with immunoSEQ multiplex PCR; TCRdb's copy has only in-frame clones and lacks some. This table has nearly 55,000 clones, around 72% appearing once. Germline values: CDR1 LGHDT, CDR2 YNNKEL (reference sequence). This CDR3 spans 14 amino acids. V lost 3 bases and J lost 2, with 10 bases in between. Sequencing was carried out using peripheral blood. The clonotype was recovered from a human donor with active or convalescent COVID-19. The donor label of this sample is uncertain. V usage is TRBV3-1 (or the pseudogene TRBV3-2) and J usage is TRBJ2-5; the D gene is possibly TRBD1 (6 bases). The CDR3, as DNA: TGTGCCAGCAGCCACCGACAGGTTCAAGAGACCCAGTACTTC. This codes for CASSHRQVQETQYF.